The 20 T cell receptor beta chains listed next were all sequenced from one sample in a study of blood T cell repertoires in COVID-19. Some clones are missing from TCRdb's copy, which holds only in-frame ones; the method was immunoSEQ multiplex PCR. In the table there are roughly 200,000 clones, more than 85% of which are singletons. Sequenced: peripheral blood. These receptors were obtained from a man in his 60s with acute or convalescent COVID-19.

This chain connects TRBV28 to TRBJ2-5; D not certain. Trimming removed 10 bases at V and 9 bases at J, with 21 bases between. The CDR3 totals 13 residues. CDR1 MDHEN and CDR2 SYDVKM come from the germline V gene. CDR3 in amino acids: CATLRGTETAQYF. The CDR3, as DNA: TGTGCCACCCTTAGAGGAACGGAGACGGCCCAGTACTTC.

This rearrangement joins TRBV5-4 to TRBJ1-2, with TRBD1 matching 9 bases. This CDR3 is built from 16 residues. CDR1 and CDR2 from the germline V gene are SGHNT and YYREEE (reference sequence). V lost 4 bases and J lost 3; bases outside the gene matches: 10. CDR3 DNA: TGTGCCAGCAGCCCACCGGCGGGACAGGGAGACTATGGCTACACCTTC. This codes for CASSPPAGQGDYGYTF.

This chain uses TRBV6-6 with TRBJ2-7; tentative D call: TRBD1 (6 bases). Germline V gene data show CDR1 as MNHNY and CDR2 as SVGAGI (reference sequence). Trimming took 6 bases from V and 7 from J, leaving 22 bases between them. This CDR3 contains 15 residues. The CDR3 nucleotides are TGTGCCAGCAGCCGACGGGTCAGGGGATCCTGGGAGCAGTACTTC. Translation: CASSRRVRGSWEQYF.

The chain joins TRBV24-1 to TRBJ2-5; TRBD1 matches at 8 bases. CDR1 and CDR2 (germline): KGHDR, SFDVKD. V lost 5 bases to trimming and J lost 1 base; unmatched junction nucleotides: 8. The CDR3 consists of 16 residues. CDR3 coding DNA: TGTGCCACCAGTGGGCGACAGGGGAGCCTCCAAGAGACCCAGTACTTC. Its translation is CATSGRQGSLQETQYF.

V and J are TRBV19 and TRBJ1-1; 11 nucleotides line up with TRBD1. V lost 6 bases and J lost 6; bases outside the gene matches: 12. The CDR3 is made up of 16 amino acids. CDR1 is LNHDA, CDR2 SQIVND, per germline (reference sequence). CDR3 bases: TGTGCCAGTAGAGGGGGACCGGGACAGGGGGTTCCTGAAGCTTTCTTT. Translated, it gives CASRGGPGQGVPEAFF.

This clone was seen a few times. This chain uses TRBV7-9 with TRBJ1-1; no reliable D call. V was trimmed by 1 base and J by 1 base, leaving 7 bases between them. CDR3 size: 14 residues. Germline V gene lookup returns CDR1 SEHNR and CDR2 FQNEAQ (reference sequence). The CDR3 DNA is TGTGCCAGCAGCTTAGTAGTCGGGAACACTGAAGCTTTCTTT. It is translated as CASSLVVGNTEAFF.

The J gene is TRBJ1-4, the V gene TRBV14; possibly TRBD1 for D (6 bases). CDR3 size: 15 residues. The ends were cut back, 4 bases at V and 5 bases at J, with 14 bases in the middle. Germline V lookup: CDR1 SGHDN, CDR2 FVKESK. CDR3 residues: CASSPRDTGNEKLFF. In DNA form, the CDR3 reads TGTGCCAGCAGCCCCCGGGACACGGGCAATGAAAAACTGTTTTTT.

The rearrangement links TRBV4-3 to TRBJ2-1; 9 positions match TRBD2. Losses at the gene ends were 0 bases for V and 6 bases for J; bases not matched to a gene: 6. In germline, CDR1 is LGHNA, CDR2 YSLEER. This CDR3 has 16 amino acids. The DNA of the CDR3 is TGCGCCAGCAGCCAAGAAGGGCTAGCGGGGATCAATGAGCAGTTCTTC. Residues: CASSQEGLAGINEQFF.

This chain links TRBV24-1 with TRBJ2-7, with D perhaps TRBD2 (5 bases). Per germline, CDR1 KGHDR and CDR2 SFDVKD. This CDR3 is built from 13 residues. The V end was cut by 6 bases, the J end by 6 bases, with 14 bases between. CDR3: CATSTGGSGEQYF. CDR3 bases: TGTGCCACCAGTACCGGAGGTTCGGGCGAGCAGTACTTC.

The J gene is TRBJ1-3, the V gene TRBV5-5; a weak D match, TRBD1 (5 bases). The CDR3 is 17 residues long. The V gene's germline CDR1 is SGHKS and CDR2 YYEKEE (reference sequence). Trimming removed 4 bases from V and 0 bases from J, with 17 bases in between. The CDR3 DNA sequence: TGTGCCAGCAGCAGGGGTTCGGACGTAGCCTCTGGAAACACCATATATTTT. It yields the protein CASSRGSDVASGNTIYF.

This chain links TRBV18 with TRBJ2-3, with TRBD1 matching over 11 bases. V was clipped by 2 bases and J by 0 bases; unmatched bases: 10. CDR1 and CDR2 (germline): KGHSH, LQKENI. The CDR3 has 19 amino acids. CDR3 bases: TGTGCCAGCTCACCAAAGGACAGGGGGCTGTTGGATAGCACAGATACGCAGTATTTT. Encoded protein: CASSPKDRGLLDSTDTQYF.

J is TRBJ1-6 and V is TRBV5-1; 8 positions agree with TRBD1. The trim removed 4 bases at V and 0 bases at J, leaving 9 bases unmatched. The CDR3 has 18 residues. Germline CDR1 reads SGHRS; CDR2 reads YFSETQ. The CDR3 nucleotides read TGCGCCAGCAGCCCTGGACAGGGCGTAAGCTCCTATAATTCACCCCTCCACTTT. Amino acids: CASSPGQGVSSYNSPLHF.

In DNA, the CDR3 is TGTGCCAGCAGCCAAGAGAGGGGGACTAGCGGGCATGGGCAGTTCTTC. Protein: CASSQERGTSGHGQFF. The rearrangement uses TRBV3-1 (or the pseudogene TRBV3-2) and TRBJ2-1; 12 bases are a match to TRBD2. V trimming: 0 bases; J trimming: 12 bases; junction bases outside the gene matches: 9. Per the germline V gene, CDR1 is LGHDT and CDR2 is YNNKEL (reference sequence). The CDR3 is 16 amino acids.

The chain uses TRBV9 and TRBJ2-7; weak D call: TRBD1 (7 bases). Germline V lookup: CDR1 SGDLS, CDR2 YYNGEE. V was pared by 4 bases and J by 2 bases, with 19 bases between. CDR3 length equals 16 residues. The CDR3 nucleotides read TGTGCCAGCAGCCCGGGGGACAGACACACGCCCTACGAGCAGTACTTC. This codes for CASSPGDRHTPYEQYF.

The V gene is TRBV5-1, the J gene TRBJ1-2; 8 bases match TRBD1. Germline trimming cut 5 bases from V and 7 bases from J; bases unmatched to any gene: 22. Germline lookup yields CDR1 SGHRS and CDR2 YFSETQ. The CDR3 sequence is 18 residues long. The CDR3 spells CASRARLIRTGRISGYTF. CDR3 in DNA: TGCGCCAGCAGGGCCCGTCTAATAAGGACAGGGAGGATTAGTGGCTACACCTTC.

The rearrangement links TRBV15 to TRBJ2-3; TRBD2 matches at 10 bases. This CDR3 comprises 17 residues. Germline CDR1 and CDR2: LNHNV and YYDKDF (reference sequence). V gave up 1 base and J gave up 2 bases; unmatched junction bases: 6. The CDR3 region is CATSRGVAGGPTDTQYF. CDR3 coding DNA: TGTGCCACCAGCAGAGGGGTAGCGGGGGGCCCCACAGATACGCAGTATTTT.

As DNA, the CDR3 is TGCGCCAGCAGCCAACCTTTGACAGGCCCCTCTGGAAACACCATATATTTT. This translates into CASSQPLTGPSGNTIYF. The chain joins TRBV4-1 to TRBJ1-3; TRBD1 might be the D (6 bases). CDR1 and CDR2 from the germline V gene are MGHRA and YSYEKL. The ends were cut back, 2 bases at V and 0 bases at J, with 14 bases in the middle. The CDR3 sequence is 17 residues long.

This clone was recorded once. The chain uses TRBV5-6 and TRBJ1-1; the match to TRBD1 covers 8 bases. In germline, CDR1 is SGHDT, CDR2 YYEEEE. This CDR3 is built from 14 residues. Germline trimming cut 4 bases from V and 6 bases from J; bases unmatched to any gene: 8. CDR3 sequence reads: CASSTRDRKAEAFF. CDR3 DNA: TGTGCCAGCAGCACAAGGGACAGGAAGGCTGAAGCTTTCTTT.

Concerning this clone itself: This specimen includes other DNA sequences encoding the same CDR3. The rearrangement uses TRBV7-8 and TRBJ1-1; tentatively, D is TRBD1 (6 bases). V shed 1 base and J shed 1 base, with 7 bases lying between them. The CDR3 has 14 residues. Germline assignment: CDR1 SGHVS and CDR2 FQNEAQ. The CDR3 DNA is TGTGCCAGCAGCTTAGGGACAGCGAACACTGAAGCTTTCTTT. Protein sequence: CASSLGTANTEAFF.

The rearrangement joins TRBV24-1 to TRBJ2-2, with D perhaps matching TRBD1 (5 bases). Germline CDR1 is KGHDR and CDR2 is SFDVKD. Trimming took 1 base from V and 0 from J, leaving 8 bases between them. The CDR3 totals 16 residues. The CDR3 DNA reads as TGTGCCACCAGTGATTTTCGCAGGGCGAACACCGGGGAGCTGTTTTTT. Amino acid sequence: CATSDFRRANTGELFF.